The 21 T cell receptor beta chains given below trace back to one sample, sequenced in a study of read filtering for tumor transcriptome and immune sequencing. The library was built from 400 to 500 ng RNA with molecular barcoded adaptors for alpha/delta and beta/gamma chains. TCRdb re-called the reads with MiXCR, one entry per CDR3 protein. The table lists tens of thousands of distinct CDR3 sequences, approximately 15% of them singletons. The sequenced sample consisted of a population of CD138-negative cells sorted from bone marrow. The receptor set was obtained from a donor older than 35 with multiple myeloma.

This clonotype was seen ten or more times. The V and J genes are TRBV6-2 or TRBV6-3 and TRBJ2-7; TRBD2 matches 11 bases. Germline assignment: CDR1 MNHEY and CDR2 SVGEGT. Trimming cost V 0 bases and J 6 bases; bases outside gene matches: 4. The CDR3 has 15 amino acids. The CDR3 loop reads CASSYSPTSGTEQYF. In nucleotides, the CDR3 is TGTGCCAGCAGTTACTCTCCGACTAGCGGGACCGAGCAGTACTTC.

The genes are TRBV7-9 and TRBJ2-7; 7 nucleotides match TRBD2. The CDR3 length is 15 residues. V dropped 5 bases and J dropped 5; count of bases not matched to a gene: 12. Germline V gives CDR1 SEHNR, CDR2 FQNEAQ (reference sequence). This CDR3 reads CASSRGLGGPNEQYF. The CDR3 coding sequence is TGTGCCAGCAGCCGTGGCTTGGGAGGGCCCAACGAGCAGTACTTC.

This clonotype was recorded a few times. At one of its ends the junction is not consistent with the germline gene, which may arise from a read error. This chain connects TRBV18 to TRBJ2-3, with D unclear. CDR1 and CDR2 (germline): KGHSH, LQKENI. CDR3 length: 14 amino acids. The CDR3 loop reads CASSPLGTPDTLYF. In DNA form, the CDR3 reads TGTGCCAGCTCACCATTGGGCACCCCAGATACGCTGTATTTT.

This clonotype appeared many times. The chain employs TRBV20-1 and TRBJ2-2; D is perhaps TRBD1 (6 bases). V was cut by 4 bases and J by 7 bases, with 16 bases left in between. CDR3 length equals 14 residues. Germline V CDR1 and CDR2: DFQATT, SNEGSKA (reference sequence). The CDR3 DNA reads TGCAGTGCTAAGGGGGAGATAGTTAACGGGGAGCTGTTTTTT. Amino acid sequence: CSAKGEIVNGELFF.

The chain joins TRBV20-1 to TRBJ1-1; D uncertain. The CDR3 contains 12 residues. The V and J ends lost 0 bases and 12 bases respectively, with 14 bases between them. Germline V CDR1 and CDR2: DFQATT, SNEGSKA (reference sequence). CDR3 bases: TGCAGTGCTAGAGATTCTGGAGGAATGTCTTTCTTT. It codes for CSARDSGGMSFF.

This clonotype was observed at least ten times. V is TRBV7-9 and J is TRBJ2-3; D not resolved. CDR1 and CDR2 from the germline V gene are SEHNR and FQNEAQ (reference sequence). The CDR3 consists of 14 residues. Trimming removed 2 bases at V and 4 bases at J, with 10 bases between. The CDR3 region is CASSLSGSPDTQYF. The CDR3 DNA reads as TGTGCCAGCAGCTTATCCGGGTCCCCAGATACGCAGTATTTT.

As concerns this clonotype: A much larger clone lies a single base off, so this may be a read error. J is TRBJ2-7 and V is TRBV6-1; 7 bases fit TRBD1. CDR3 size: 15 residues. Germline CDR1 is MNHNS and CDR2 is SASEGT. J gave up 3 bases and V 5 bases, and 10 bases lay outside the gene matches. In nucleotides, the CDR3 is TGTGCCAGCAGTTACTCTCTCACAGGGGACTACGAGCAGTACTTC. Residues: CASSYSLTGDYEQYF.

The sample holds many counts of this clonotype. The chain carries TRBV2 and TRBJ1-2, with D possibly matching TRBD1 (6 bases). V lost 1 base and J lost 0, with 15 bases in between. In germline, CDR1 is SNHLY, CDR2 FYNNEI. The CDR3 runs to 17 residues. The CDR3: CASSEGDNRPSNYGYTF. The DNA for the CDR3 is TGTGCCAGCAGTGAAGGGGACAACCGGCCCTCTAACTATGGCTACACCTTC. The full variable domain, rest sourced from reference TRBV2 and TRBJ1-2, is EPEVTQTPSHQVTQMGQEVILRCVPISNHLYFYWYRQILGQKVEFLVSFYNNEISEKSEIFDDQFSVERPDGSNFTLKIRSTKLEDSAMYFCASSEGDNRPSNYGYTFGSGTRLTVV.

This clonotype came up many times. This may stem from a read error, because a much larger clone lies one nucleotide away. The chain links TRBV11-3 to TRBJ2-6, with 11 bases that match TRBD1. The CDR3 has 21 amino acids. Germline lookup yields CDR1 SGHNT and CDR2 YENEEA. In DNA form, the CDR3 reads TGTGCCAGCAGCTTAGACCTAGGAATACGGGACAGGGGGTTTGGGGCCAACGCCCTGACTTTC. This gives the protein CASSLDLGIRDRGFGANALTF.

This clonotype was counted many times. This rearrangement joins TRBV3-1 to TRBJ2-7; 8 bases map to TRBD1. The CDR3 has 16 residues. The germline V gene has CDR1 LGHDT and CDR2 YNNKEL (reference sequence). Unmatched junction bases numbered 6, after V lost 1 base and J lost 1 base. The CDR3 region is CASSQVGQGLSYEQYF. The DNA of the CDR3 is TGTGCCAGCAGCCAAGTCGGACAGGGCCTTTCCTACGAGCAGTACTTC.

This clonotype has at least ten counts. CDR3 region: CSVIPGTASYEQYF. The CDR3 DNA sequence: TGCAGCGTTATACCCGGAACTGCTTCCTACGAGCAGTACTTC. This rearrangement joins TRBV29-1 to TRBJ2-7; D gene unclear. The CDR3 is 14 amino acids. Germline CDR1 is SQVTM and CDR2 is ANQGSEA. Trimming took 5 bases from V and 1 from J, leaving 15 bases between them.

Details on this clonotype: Relative to the germline gene, one junction end is altered; a read error may explain this. The genes are TRBV4-2 and TRBJ1-2, with D perhaps TRBD1 (6 bases). Germline V gene sequence: CDR1 LGHNA, CDR2 YNFKEQ. The CDR3 consists of 15 residues. CDR3 bases: TGTGCCAGCATCCAAGTCCCGAACAGGGTTACTGGCTACACCTTC. It translates to CASIQVPNRVTGYTF.

This clonotype was seen at least ten times. The CDR3 DNA reads TGTGCCAGCAGTCGAGCGGGAGGGCCCTACGAGCAGTACTTC. Translated: CASSRAGGPYEQYF. The chain uses TRBV28 and TRBJ2-7, with 10 positions matching TRBD2. The CDR3 covers 14 residues. Germline V gene sequence: CDR1 MDHEN, CDR2 SYDVKM. The V segment lost 5 bases and the J segment 2 bases; nucleotides outside the gene matches: 3.

The genes are TRBV2 and TRBJ2-5; 12 bases match TRBD1. Germline CDR1 SNHLY, CDR2 FYNNEI. The CDR3 length is 17 residues. J gave up 5 bases and V 5 bases, and 12 bases lay outside the gene matches. The CDR3 reads CASSSGQGASSYETQYF. CDR3 in DNA: TGTGCCAGCAGTTCGGGACAGGGGGCTTCGTCGTATGAGACCCAGTACTTC.

The V gene is TRBV6-6, the J gene TRBJ1-1; D might be TRBD1 (6 bases). The CDR3 has 13 amino acids. V was pared by 0 bases and J by 13 bases, with 15 bases between. Germline CDR1 and CDR2: MNHNY and SVGAGI (reference sequence). The CDR3 coding sequence is TGTGCCAGCAGTTACTCGATTAGGGACATAGGTTTCTTT. This translates into CASSYSIRDIGFF.

The CDR3 sequence is CASSQGRQGAYPLHF. The CDR3 DNA reads TGCGCCAGCAGTCAAGGGCGGCAGGGAGCTTACCCCCTCCACTTT. The gene calls are TRBV23-1 and TRBJ1-6; TRBD1 is a possible D gene (5 bases). TRBV23-1 is treated as an ORF (open reading frame) with a function not yet certain. This CDR3 spans 15 amino acids. V lost 2 bases to trimming and J lost 13 bases, with 18 bases between them.

This clonotype showed up many times. The V call is TRBV12-3 or TRBV12-4, the J call TRBJ2-1; 11 positions match TRBD2. The CDR3 has 17 amino acids. Trimming cost V 4 bases and J 8 bases; bases outside gene matches: 13. Here the CDR3 reads CASSSTRLAGRRDEQFF. CDR3 nucleotide sequence: TGTGCCAGCAGTTCGACCCGACTAGCGGGAAGGAGGGATGAGCAGTTCTTC.

This chain uses TRBV6-1 with TRBJ2-3; maybe TRBD2 (6 bases). The germline CDR1 and CDR2 sequences are MNHNS and SASEGT. The CDR3 is 16 residues long. The V and J ends lost 4 bases and 0 bases respectively, with 14 bases between them. The CDR3 DNA sequence: TGTGCCAGCAGTGGGGGGGTAGGGGACAGCACAGATACGCAGTATTTT. Translating it yields CASSGGVGDSTDTQYF.

This clonotype occurred many times. This sequence joins TRBV27 and TRBJ2-2, with D perhaps TRBD1 or TRBD2 (5 bases each). The germline V gene has CDR1 MNHEY and CDR2 SMNVEV (reference sequence). The CDR3 extends over 15 amino acids. V dropped 5 bases and J dropped 4 bases, with 14 bases sitting between them. Written as DNA, the CDR3 is TGTGCCAGCAGTCCAGGTGGGACCCGCACCGGGGAGCTGTTTTTT. The encoded protein is CASSPGGTRTGELFF.

Worth noting for this clonotype: A far larger clone is only one base removed, so a read error is likely. This chain joins TRBV5-1 and TRBJ2-7, with a weak D call TRBD1 (5 bases). Per the germline V gene, CDR1 is SGHRS and CDR2 is YFSETQ. The V end lost 1 base, the J end lost 7 bases, and 15 bases lay between the germline ends. This CDR3 has 14 amino acids. CDR3 protein: CASSLPRVDNEQYF. The CDR3 DNA is TGCGCCAGCAGCTTGCCCAGGGTTGATAATGAGCAGTACTTC.

This clonotype was seen ten or more times. V and J are TRBV20-1 and TRBJ2-7; no reliable D call. V lost 5 bases, J lost 0 bases, and 11 bases lay in between. This CDR3 is built from 13 residues. The germline gives CDR1 DFQATT, CDR2 SNEGSKA (reference sequence). In DNA form, the CDR3 reads TGCAGTGCTCCTGGGTCTAGCTCCTACGAGCAGTACTTC. Translation gives CSAPGSSSYEQYF.